A single sample gave rise to the 30 T cell receptor beta chains below, sequenced in a study of blood T cell repertoires in COVID-19. Libraries were prepared by immunoSEQ multiplex PCR; TCRdb keeps only in-frame clonotypes and omits some of them. The sample lists hundreds of thousands of clones, 92% occurring once. The sequenced sample was peripheral blood. These receptors were taken from a man aged 55 to 70 with COVID-19, enrolled during active disease.

The chain is built from TRBV3-1 (or the pseudogene TRBV3-2) and TRBJ1-6; D gene uncertain. Looked up from germline, CDR1 is LGHDT and CDR2 is YNNKEL (reference sequence). Trimming cost V 4 bases and J 0 bases, with 16 bases left between them. The CDR3 length is 18 residues. CDR3 in amino acids: CASSPQTLSSSYNSPLHF. CDR3 DNA: TGTGCCAGCAGCCCACAGACACTCTCCTCCTCCTATAATTCACCCCTCCACTTT.

The chain employs TRBV5-1 and TRBJ2-3; 12 nucleotides align to TRBD2. CDR1 is SGHRS and CDR2 is YFSETQ in the germline V gene. CDR3 length: 19 amino acids. V shed 4 bases and J 2 bases; nucleotides not matched to a gene: 14. In DNA form, the CDR3 reads TGCGCCAGCAGCAACGGACTAGCGGGATCCGCATTCTTCACAGATACGCAGTATTTT. It specifies CASSNGLAGSAFFTDTQYF. The entire variable domain, with the rest obtained from reference TRBV5-1 and TRBJ2-3, is as follows: KAGVTQTPRYLIKTRGQQVTLSCSPISGHRSVSWYQQTPGQGLQFLFEYFSETQRNKGNFPGRFSGRQFSNSRSEMNVSTLELGDSALYLCASSNGLAGSAFFTDTQYFGPGTRLTVL.

This chain uses TRBV6-5 with TRBJ2-7, with D tentatively TRBD2 (6 bases). The germline CDR1 and CDR2 sequences are MNHEY and SVGAGI. Trimming pared 6 bases from V and 3 bases from J, leaving 18 bases between. This CDR3 has 15 residues. For the CDR3, the DNA is TGTGCCAGCAGGGCGGGGAGGATGCTCCTCTACGAGCAGTACTTC. It encodes CASRAGRMLLYEQYF.

The rearrangement links TRBV29-1 to TRBJ1-2; possibly TRBD1 for D (5 bases). Trimming removed 3 bases from V and 6 bases from J, with 17 bases in between. The CDR3 has 14 amino acids. Germline V gives CDR1 SQVTM, CDR2 ANQGSEA. CDR3 nucleotide sequence: TGCAGCGTTGACGGGTTAGGGGTATCACATGGCTACACCTTC. As protein: CSVDGLGVSHGYTF. The complete variable domain, with remaining parts taken from reference TRBV29-1 and TRBJ1-2, reads SAVISQKPSRDICQRGTSLTIQCQVDSQVTMMFWYRQQPGQSLTLIATANQGSEATYESGFVIDKFPISRPNLTFSTLTVSNMSPEDSSIYLCSVDGLGVSHGYTFGSGTRLTVV.

The DNA for the CDR3 is TGTGCCACCACCGCGGGGCTGTCCTACGAGCAGTACTTC. This encodes CATTAGLSYEQYF. The rearrangement joins TRBV24-1 to TRBJ2-7, with D possibly being TRBD2 (6 bases). The CDR3 has 13 residues. Germline V gene data show CDR1 as KGHDR and CDR2 as SFDVKD. Trimming stripped 8 bases from V and 1 base from J, with 11 bases between.

V and J are TRBV3-1 (or the pseudogene TRBV3-2) and TRBJ1-2; possible D gene TRBD1, 6 bases. Germline CDR1 is LGHDT and CDR2 is YNNKEL (reference sequence). Trimming took 2 bases from V and 8 from J, leaving 12 bases between them. There are 13 residues in the CDR3. CDR3 DNA: TGTGCCAGCAGCCAACCAGGGGCGAGCGGCTACACCTTC. This sequence encodes CASSQPGASGYTF.

The chain uses TRBV18 and TRBJ2-6, with TRBD1 identical over 7 bases. From germline, CDR1 is KGHSH and CDR2 LQKENI. The CDR3 has 18 amino acids. V lost 6 bases, J lost 2 bases, and 13 bases stayed unmatched. In nucleotides, the CDR3 is TGTGCCAGCTCGCTCTCGGTGACAGGGTATGCTGGGGCCAACGTCCTGACTTTC. It specifies CASSLSVTGYAGANVLTF.

The CDR3 region is CASRRQGFNYGYTF. As DNA, the CDR3 is TGTGCCAGCAGAAGACAGGGATTCAACTATGGCTACACCTTC. The chain carries TRBV27 and TRBJ1-2; 7 bases line up with TRBD1. The CDR3 consists of 14 residues. In germline, CDR1 is MNHEY, CDR2 SMNVEV (reference sequence). Germline trimming cut 6 bases from V and 2 bases from J; bases unmatched to any gene: 6.

As concerns this clone: Compared with germline, one end of the junction differs, possibly owing to a read error. The gene calls are TRBV7-7 and TRBJ2-2; a weak D match, TRBD2 (6 bases). The CDR3 is made up of 15 amino acids. Germline-derived CDR1 and CDR2 are SSHAT and FNYEAQ (reference sequence). The CDR3 region has the DNA TGTGCTAGCAGTTTAAGCCCCGGGGGTCCCGGGGAGCTGTTTTTT. It codes for CASSLSPGGPGELFF.

The rearrangement links TRBV6-5 to TRBJ2-7; D might be TRBD2 (5 bases). CDR3 length equals 12 residues. Between the trimmed V and J ends, which lost 6 bases and 6 bases, there was a span of 12 bases. From germline, CDR1 is MNHEY and CDR2 SVGAGI. The CDR3 DNA follows: TGTGCCAGCAGCAAAGGCGGGCTCGAGCAGTACTTC. This codes for CASSKGGLEQYF.

The chain carries TRBV11-2 and TRBJ1-2, with D hard to call. The CDR3 consists of 12 residues. Germline V gene lookup returns CDR1 SGHAT and CDR2 FQNNGV. Trimming took 2 bases from V and 8 from J, leaving 9 bases between them. CDR3 loop: CASSLSYRGYTF. The CDR3 region has the DNA TGTGCCAGCAGCTTAAGTTACCGGGGCTACACCTTC.

The chain recombines TRBV5-1 with TRBJ2-1, with D unclear. The germline V and J ends were trimmed by 3 bases and 5 bases, with 6 bases remaining between them. CDR1 SGHRS and CDR2 YFSETQ come from the germline V gene. The CDR3 loop spans 12 amino acids. The CDR3 loop reads CASSYGDNEQFF. In DNA form, the CDR3 reads TGCGCCAGCAGCTACGGAGACAATGAGCAGTTCTTC.

The chain carries TRBV2 and TRBJ1-6; D is unresolved. The ends were cut back, 4 bases at V and 7 bases at J, with 11 bases in the middle. The CDR3 length is 14 residues. Germline V gives CDR1 SNHLY, CDR2 FYNNEI. The CDR3 coding sequence is TGTGCCAGCAGTGGACAACGTGGGAATTCACCCCTCCACTTT. Translating gives CASSGQRGNSPLHF. Filled out from reference TRBV2 and TRBJ1-6, the complete variable domain reads EPEVTQTPSHQVTQMGQEVILRCVPISNHLYFYWYRQILGQKVEFLVSFYNNEISEKSEIFDDQFSVERPDGSNFTLKIRSTKLEDSAMYFCASSGQRGNSPLHFGNGTRLTVT.

The chain joins TRBV7-9 to TRBJ2-1, with D hard to call. V lost 2 bases and J lost 1, with 6 bases in between. This CDR3 region has 14 residues. Looked up from germline, CDR1 is SEHNR and CDR2 is FQNEAQ (reference sequence). DNA of the CDR3: TGTGCCAGCAGCTTATCATTTTCCTACAATGAGCAGTTCTTC. Translation: CASSLSFSYNEQFF.

The V gene is TRBV3-1 (or the pseudogene TRBV3-2), the J gene TRBJ2-7, with 11 bases aligning to TRBD1. The CDR3 has 15 amino acids. Per germline, CDR1 LGHDT and CDR2 YNNKEL (reference sequence). The V segment lost 5 bases and the J segment 3 bases; nucleotides outside the gene matches: 6. CDR3 nucleotide sequence: TGTGCCAGCAGCTTAACCGGGACAGGGGGCTACGAGCAGTACTTC. Its protein product is CASSLTGTGGYEQYF.

CDR3 sequence: CASRNRGRYTDTQYF. Written as DNA, the CDR3 is TGTGCCAGCAGAAACAGGGGGCGGTACACAGATACGCAGTATTTT. This chain joins TRBV6-5 and TRBJ2-3; 9 nucleotides agree with TRBD1. CDR3 length equals 15 residues. V gave up 6 bases and J gave up 2 bases; unmatched junction bases: 6. In germline, CDR1 is MNHEY, CDR2 SVGAGI.

DNA of the CDR3: TGTGCCAGCAGTGAAGGACAGGTAGGGGCCAATGAGCAGTTCTTC. This gives the protein CASSEGQVGANEQFF. The chain joins TRBV6-1 to TRBJ2-1, with a possible D match to TRBD1 (6 bases). The V gene's germline CDR1 is MNHNS and CDR2 SASEGT. V was trimmed by 1 base and J by 6 bases, leaving 13 bases between them. This CDR3 contains 15 residues.

The chain links TRBV28 to TRBJ2-7; 8 bases agree with TRBD1. The V segment lost 4 bases and the J segment 3 bases; nucleotides outside the gene matches: 2. CDR1 is MDHEN, CDR2 SYDVKM, per germline. The CDR3 is made up of 13 amino acids. CDR3 protein: CASSSGQDYEQYF. The DNA of the CDR3 is TGTGCCAGCAGTTCGGGACAGGACTACGAGCAGTACTTC.

V is TRBV7-9 and J is TRBJ1-3; 10 positions match TRBD1. CDR3 length: 17 amino acids. Germline-derived CDR1 and CDR2 are SEHNR and FQNEAQ (reference sequence). Trimming at V came to 6 bases and at J to 1 base, leaving 9 bases not matched to a gene. The CDR3 sequence: CASSRQGAQRSGNTIYF. CDR3 nucleotide sequence: TGTGCCAGCAGTCGACAGGGGGCACAGAGGTCTGGAAACACCATATATTTT. Full variable domain (missing parts from reference TRBV7-9 and TRBJ1-3): DTGVSQNPRHKITKRGQNVTFRCDPISEHNRLYWYRQTLGQGPEFLTYFQNEAQLEKSRLLSDRFSAERPKGSFSTLEIQRTEQGDSAMYLCASSRQGAQRSGNTIYFGEGSWLTVV.

The chain employs TRBV28 and TRBJ1-4; the match to TRBD1 covers 8 bases. From germline, CDR1 is MDHEN and CDR2 SYDVKM. The ends lost 4 bases at V and 4 bases at J; junction bases unmatched: 5. The CDR3 contains 15 residues. This CDR3 is CASSSAGQVNEKLFF. CDR3 sequence (DNA): TGTGCCAGCAGTTCCGCGGGACAGGTTAATGAAAAACTGTTTTTT.

This rearrangement joins TRBV5-1 to TRBJ2-7; 8 bases match TRBD1. This CDR3 is built from 17 residues. Germline assignment: CDR1 SGHRS and CDR2 YFSETQ. J was trimmed by 3 bases and V by 4 bases; bases with no gene match: 15. As DNA, the CDR3 is TGCGCCAGCAGCAAAAGGACAGGGTCGGGGGCTCGCTACGAGCAGTACTTC. Translated: CASSKRTGSGARYEQYF.

This chain uses TRBV11-2 with TRBJ1-3; the D is unclear. The CDR3 extends over 16 amino acids. Trimming took 5 bases from V and 0 from J, leaving 14 bases between them. In germline, CDR1 is SGHAT, CDR2 FQNNGV. For the CDR3, the DNA is TGTGCCAGCAGCCCCCCCCGCAAACTCTCTGGAAACACCATATATTTT. This sequence encodes CASSPPRKLSGNTIYF.

The V gene is TRBV28, the J gene TRBJ1-5; D might be TRBD1 (5 bases). The CDR3 runs to 15 residues. The V gene's germline CDR1 is MDHEN and CDR2 SYDVKM. V lost 2 bases and J 5 bases, leaving 13 bases between the germline ends. CDR3 nucleotides: TGTGCCAGCAGTTTACACACCGTGGGGCATCAGCCCCAGCATTTT. It is translated as CASSLHTVGHQPQHF.

The chain has TRBV5-4 and TRBJ2-3; unclear D gene. Trimming left V 5 bases short and J 0 bases short, with 10 bases between. The CDR3 has 14 amino acids. Germline CDR1 SGHNT, CDR2 YYREEE (reference sequence). In DNA form, the CDR3 reads TGTGCCAGCAGTAGTTATAGCAGCACAGATACGCAGTATTTT. Amino acid sequence: CASSSYSSTDTQYF.

This sequence joins TRBV5-1 and TRBJ2-5; 8 nucleotides match TRBD1. After removal of 4 bases from V and 3 bases from J, the junction contained 5 bases not matched to a gene. Germline V gives CDR1 SGHRS, CDR2 YFSETQ. This CDR3 is built from 14 residues. The CDR3 reads CASSPGQDEETQYF. DNA for the CDR3: TGCGCCAGCAGCCCGGGACAGGACGAAGAGACCCAGTACTTC.

The chain carries TRBV3-1 (or the pseudogene TRBV3-2) and TRBJ2-2; no reliable D call. Germline assignment: CDR1 LGHDT and CDR2 YNNKEL (reference sequence). The CDR3 extends over 17 amino acids. The V gene lost 4 bases and the J gene lost 6 bases, with 21 bases spanning the gap. CDR3 nucleotides: TGTGCCAGCAGCCCTCGAAGCGCTCTCTCAATCGCCGGGGAGCTGTTTTTT. Protein: CASSPRSALSIAGELFF.

The CDR3 DNA reads as TGTGCCAGCAGCTTAGGGGGACTACCACCAACTGAGCAGTTCTTC. This sequence encodes CASSLGGLPPTEQFF. The J gene is TRBJ2-1, the V gene TRBV11-3; 7 bases fit TRBD2. CDR3 length: 15 residues. CDR1 and CDR2 (germline): SGHNT, YENEEA. J was trimmed by 9 bases and V by 1 base; bases with no gene match: 9.

The CDR3 sequence is CASSPIGGQGVASPLHF. Written as DNA, the CDR3 is TGTGCCAGCTCACCAATAGGCGGACAGGGGGTCGCTTCACCCCTCCACTTT. The J gene is TRBJ1-6, the V gene TRBV18; 10 positions match TRBD1. The V and J ends lost 2 bases and 9 bases, in that order; junction bases with no gene match: 10. Germline assignment: CDR1 KGHSH and CDR2 LQKENI. CDR3 length: 17 amino acids. Looking up the rest from reference TRBV18 and TRBJ1-6 gives the full variable domain: NAGVMQNPRHLVRRRGQEARLRCSPMKGHSHVYWYRQLPEEGLKFMVYLQKENIIDESGMPKERFSAEFPKEGPSILRIQQVVRGDSAAYFCASSPIGGQGVASPLHFGNGTRLTVT.

The chain recombines TRBV4-3 with TRBJ2-1; 8 nucleotides agree with TRBD1. V lost 4 bases, J lost 8 bases, and 4 bases stayed unmatched. CDR1 and CDR2 from the germline V gene are LGHNA and YSLEER. The CDR3 consists of 13 residues. CDR3 in DNA: TGCGCCAGCAGCCGAGGACAGGGCGATGAGCAGTTCTTC. Translating gives CASSRGQGDEQFF.

The chain couples TRBV9 to TRBJ2-2, with 8 nucleotides matching TRBD1. Germline CDR1 reads SGDLS; CDR2 reads YYNGEE. This CDR3 contains 16 residues. V was clipped by 1 base and J by 4 bases; unmatched bases: 6. The CDR3 region has the DNA TGTGCCAGCAGCGTAAGCAGAACAGGGGGCACCGGGGAGCTGTTTTTT. This gives the protein CASSVSRTGGTGELFF.